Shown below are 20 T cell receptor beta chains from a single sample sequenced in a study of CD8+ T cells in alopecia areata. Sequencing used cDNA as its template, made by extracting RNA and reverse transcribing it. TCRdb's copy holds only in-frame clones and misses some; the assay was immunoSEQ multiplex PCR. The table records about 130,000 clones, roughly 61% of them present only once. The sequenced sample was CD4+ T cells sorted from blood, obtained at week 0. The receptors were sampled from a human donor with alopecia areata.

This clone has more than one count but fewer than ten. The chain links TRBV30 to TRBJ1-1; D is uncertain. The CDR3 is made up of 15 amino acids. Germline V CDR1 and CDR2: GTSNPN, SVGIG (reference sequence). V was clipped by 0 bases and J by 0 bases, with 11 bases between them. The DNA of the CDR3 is TGTGCCTGGAGTGTAGGACCTCATATGAACACTGAAGCTTTCTTT. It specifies CAWSVGPHMNTEAFF.

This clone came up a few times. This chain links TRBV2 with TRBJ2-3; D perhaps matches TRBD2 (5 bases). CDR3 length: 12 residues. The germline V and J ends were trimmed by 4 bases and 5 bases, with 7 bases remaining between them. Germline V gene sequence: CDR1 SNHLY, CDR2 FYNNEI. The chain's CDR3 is CASSVREDTQYF. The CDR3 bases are TGTGCCAGCAGTGTGAGGGAAGATACGCAGTATTTT.

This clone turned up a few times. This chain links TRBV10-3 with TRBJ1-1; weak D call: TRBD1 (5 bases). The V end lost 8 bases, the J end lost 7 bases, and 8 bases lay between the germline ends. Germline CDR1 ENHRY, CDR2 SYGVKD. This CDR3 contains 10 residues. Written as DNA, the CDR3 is TGTGCCATCCGGCAGGGTGAAGCTTTCTTT. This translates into CAIRQGEAFF.

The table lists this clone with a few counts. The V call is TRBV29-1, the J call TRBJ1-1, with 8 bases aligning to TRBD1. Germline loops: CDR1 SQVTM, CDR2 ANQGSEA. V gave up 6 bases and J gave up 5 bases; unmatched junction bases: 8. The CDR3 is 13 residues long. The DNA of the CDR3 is TGCAGCGTAAACAGGGGGAGGGGTACTGAAGCTTTCTTT. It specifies CSVNRGRGTEAFF.

The CDR3 nucleotides are TGTGCCAGTAGTATGGGGAGACAAGGGAGCGCCTTGAACACTGAAGCTTTCTTT. Translation: CASSMGRQGSALNTEAFF. The chain employs TRBV19 and TRBJ1-1; D gene unclear. Germline assignment: CDR1 LNHDA and CDR2 SQIVND (reference sequence). There are 18 residues in the CDR3. V lost 3 bases and J 0 bases, leaving 20 bases between the germline ends.

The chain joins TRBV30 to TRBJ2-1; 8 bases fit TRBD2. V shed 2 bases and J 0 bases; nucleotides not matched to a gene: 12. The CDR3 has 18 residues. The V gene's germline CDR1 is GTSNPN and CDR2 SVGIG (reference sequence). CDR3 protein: CAWSPANLLADSYNEQFF. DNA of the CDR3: TGTGCCTGGAGTCCCGCCAACTTACTAGCGGACTCCTACAATGAGCAGTTCTTC.

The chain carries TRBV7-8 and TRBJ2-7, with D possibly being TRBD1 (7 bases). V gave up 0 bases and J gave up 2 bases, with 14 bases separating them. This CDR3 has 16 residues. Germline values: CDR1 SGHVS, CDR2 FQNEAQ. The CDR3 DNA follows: TGTGCCAGCAGCTTAGCCGCAGGGGGGAAAGCCTACGAGCAGTACTTC. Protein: CASSLAAGGKAYEQYF. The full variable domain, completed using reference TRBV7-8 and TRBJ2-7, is GAGVSQSPRYKVAKRGQDVALRCDPISGHVSLFWYQQALGQGPEFLTYFQNEAQLDKSGLPSDRFFAERPEGSVSTLKIQRTQQEDSAVYLCASSLAAGGKAYEQYFGPGTRLTVT.

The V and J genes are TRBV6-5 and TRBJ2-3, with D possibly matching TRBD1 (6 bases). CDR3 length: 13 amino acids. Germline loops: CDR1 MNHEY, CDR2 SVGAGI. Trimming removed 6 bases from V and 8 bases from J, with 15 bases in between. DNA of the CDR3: TGTGCCAGCAGCACTACAGGGTGGGGTACGCAGTATTTT. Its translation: CASSTTGWGTQYF.

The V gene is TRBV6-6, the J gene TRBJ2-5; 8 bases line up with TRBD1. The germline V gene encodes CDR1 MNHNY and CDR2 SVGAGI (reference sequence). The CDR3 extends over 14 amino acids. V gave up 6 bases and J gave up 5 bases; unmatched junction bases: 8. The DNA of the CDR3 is TGTGCCAGCAGACCGACAGGGGCCGGGGAGACCCAGTACTTC. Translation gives CASRPTGAGETQYF.

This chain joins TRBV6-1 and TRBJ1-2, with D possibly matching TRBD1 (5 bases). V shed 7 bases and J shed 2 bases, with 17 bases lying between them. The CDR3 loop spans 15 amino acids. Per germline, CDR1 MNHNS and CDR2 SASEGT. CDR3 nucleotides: TGTGCCAGCAAACTTATGGGGGGTCTAAACTATGGCTACACCTTC. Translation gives CASKLMGGLNYGYTF.

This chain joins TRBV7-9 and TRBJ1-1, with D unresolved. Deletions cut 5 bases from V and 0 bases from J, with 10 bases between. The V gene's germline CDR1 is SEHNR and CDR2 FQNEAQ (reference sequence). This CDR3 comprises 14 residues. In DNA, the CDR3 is TGTGCCAGCAGCCCCCAAACCCTGAACACTGAAGCTTTCTTT. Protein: CASSPQTLNTEAFF.

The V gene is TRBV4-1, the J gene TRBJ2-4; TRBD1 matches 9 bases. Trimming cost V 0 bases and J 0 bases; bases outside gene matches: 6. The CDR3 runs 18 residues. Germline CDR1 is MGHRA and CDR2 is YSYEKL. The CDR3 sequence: CASSQDQSDRGAKNIQYF. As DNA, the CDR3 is TGCGCCAGCAGCCAAGATCAATCGGACAGGGGAGCCAAAAACATTCAGTACTTC.

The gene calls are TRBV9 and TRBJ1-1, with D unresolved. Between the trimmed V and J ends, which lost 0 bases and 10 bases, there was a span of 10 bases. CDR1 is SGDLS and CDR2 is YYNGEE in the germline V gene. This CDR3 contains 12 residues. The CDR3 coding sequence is TGTGCCAGCAGCGTAGGGGAGGGTGCAGCTTTCTTT. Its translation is CASSVGEGAAFF.

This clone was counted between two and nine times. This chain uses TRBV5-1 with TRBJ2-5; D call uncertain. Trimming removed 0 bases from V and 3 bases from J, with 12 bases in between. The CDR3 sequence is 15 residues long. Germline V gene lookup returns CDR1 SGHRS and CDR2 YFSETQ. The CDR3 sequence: CASSLGGTEEETQYF. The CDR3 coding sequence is TGCGCCAGCAGCTTGGGAGGAACAGAAGAAGAGACCCAGTACTTC.

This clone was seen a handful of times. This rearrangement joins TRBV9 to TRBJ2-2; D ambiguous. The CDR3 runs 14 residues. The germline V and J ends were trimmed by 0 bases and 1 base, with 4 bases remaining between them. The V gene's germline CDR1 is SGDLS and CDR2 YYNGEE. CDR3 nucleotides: TGTGCCAGCAGCGTAGGGCAGAACACCGGGGAGCTGTTTTTT. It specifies CASSVGQNTGELFF.

CDR3 bases: TGTGCCAGTAAGGAGACTGGGGCCGCTGATGGCTACACCTTC. Its protein is CASKETGAADGYTF. The V call is TRBV19, the J call TRBJ1-2; a weak D match, TRBD1 (5 bases). Trimming stripped 7 bases from V and 6 bases from J, with 18 bases between. This CDR3 contains 14 residues. In germline, CDR1 is LNHDA, CDR2 SQIVND (reference sequence).

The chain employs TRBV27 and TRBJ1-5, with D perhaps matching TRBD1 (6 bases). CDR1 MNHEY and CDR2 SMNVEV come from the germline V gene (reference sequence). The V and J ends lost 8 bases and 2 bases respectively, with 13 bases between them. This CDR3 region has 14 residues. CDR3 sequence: CASAPGAGNQPQHF. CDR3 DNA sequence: TGTGCCAGCGCACCAGGGGCCGGCAATCAGCCCCAGCATTTT.

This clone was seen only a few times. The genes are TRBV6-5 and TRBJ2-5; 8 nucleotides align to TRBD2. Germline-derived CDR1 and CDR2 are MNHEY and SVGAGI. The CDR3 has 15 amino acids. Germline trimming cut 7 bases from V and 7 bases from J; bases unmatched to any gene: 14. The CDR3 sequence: CASTFAASGSGTQYF. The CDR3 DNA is TGTGCCAGCACCTTCGCGGCTAGCGGGTCTGGGACCCAGTACTTC.

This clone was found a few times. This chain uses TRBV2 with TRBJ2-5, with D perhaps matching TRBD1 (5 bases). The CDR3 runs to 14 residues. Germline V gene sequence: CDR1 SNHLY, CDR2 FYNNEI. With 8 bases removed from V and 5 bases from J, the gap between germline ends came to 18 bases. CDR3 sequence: CASGEGRGSETQYF. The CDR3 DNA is TGTGCCAGCGGAGAAGGAAGGGGAAGTGAGACCCAGTACTTC.

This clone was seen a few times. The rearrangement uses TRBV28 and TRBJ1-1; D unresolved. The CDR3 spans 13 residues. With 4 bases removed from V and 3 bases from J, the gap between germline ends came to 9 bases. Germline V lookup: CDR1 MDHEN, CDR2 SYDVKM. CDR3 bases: TGTGCCAGCAGTTCTGAGGGTTACACTGAAGCTTTCTTT. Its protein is CASSSEGYTEAFF.